This note documents a single TCR beta chain sequence. The data are from a study of TIL therapy for anti-PD-1-resistant metastatic lung cancer. V was cut by 5 bases and J by 1 base, with 8 bases left in between. This CDR3 is built from 13 residues. Germline CDR1 SGHVS, CDR2 FNYEAQ. The immunoSEQ assay was v3. Libraries were sequenced to 1.5 million to 2 million read pairs (survey) or roughly 5-6.5 million (deep). Sequencing was performed with immunoSEQ multiplex PCR; in TCRdb, only in-frame clones are kept and a portion is missing. The table shows tens of thousands of clones, with 55% to 75% occurring only once. Time point here: pre-treatment sample, taken before nivolumab and TIL therapy. Tumor tissue came from excised metastases, mostly pleural nodules or supraclavicular lymph nodes.

The sample in question was tumor tissue, obtained at baseline. The rearrangement joins TRBV7-6 to TRBJ1-2; D remains ambiguous. This TCR was sampled from a person aged 25 to 80 with non-small cell lung cancer. The CDR3 sequence is CASSLQRNYGYTF. In nucleotides, the CDR3 is TGTGCCAGCAGCCTACAACGTAACTATGGCTACACCTTC. Based on the CDR3 plus reference TRBV7-6 and TRBJ1-2, the full variable domain is GAGVSQSPRYKVTKRGQDVALRCDPISGHVSLYWYRQALGQGPEFLTYFNYEAQQDKSGLPNDRFSAERPEGSISTLTIQRTEQRDSAMYRCASSLQRNYGYTFGSGTRLTVV.